This T cell receptor beta chain appears in the sequencing data of a study of shared clonotypes between healthy human individuals. About the research overall: A donor's plate count was three for CD4 naive and three for CD4 memory; CD8 naive had two and CD8 memory one.

This CDR3 is built from 13 residues. The ends lost 2 bases at V and 2 bases at J; junction bases unmatched: 1. Germline CDR1 is GTSNPN and CDR2 is SVGIG (reference sequence). This clone occurred a few times. Its antigen is not identified. The sample carries other DNA sequences with the same CDR3. The assay was run at deep level. Libraries were prepared by immunoSEQ multiplex PCR; TCRdb keeps only in-frame clonotypes and omits some of them. This sample carries some 980,000 clones, 70% to 85% of them seen once, and the ten largest clones take nearly 1.5%. Study-level findings and limits: The donor pool, a small one, limited the genetic and exposure-history diversity represented.

This sequence originates from a man aged 18 to 30 in good health. Sequenced sample: memory CD4+ T cells sorted from blood. This sample's subset: CD45RA-negative fraction. This chain connects TRBV30 to TRBJ1-2; the match to TRBD1 covers 8 bases. Written as DNA, the CDR3 is TGTGCCTGGAGTCGACAGGGGAACTATGGCTACACCTTC. Its protein product is CAWSRQGNYGYTF.